Each of the 22 T cell receptor beta chains below was sequenced from the same sample in a study of regulatory T cells in long-lasting Graves disease. This sample's time point: newly diagnosed GD, antithyroid drugs for less than 3 months. Preparation of the TCR library used RNA extracted from PBMCs. Researchers made TCR beta libraries by using iRepertoire HTBI primers and running Arm-PCR on CDR3 regions. In TCRdb, the multiplex PCR reads were re-called with MiXCR into one record per CDR3 protein. Here the sample spans a few hundred thousand distinct CDR3 sequences, 10% to 15% being singletons. The sample was also linked to a second study, of T cells in Graves' hyperthyroidism and ophthalmopathy.

The starting material was peripheral blood mononuclear cells (PBMCs), obtained at new diagnosis, from a patient treated with antithyroid drugs. The receptors were gathered from a woman aged 18-30 years with Graves disease.

This clonotype was detected many times. The V call is TRBV28, the J call TRBJ1-2, with 7 positions matching TRBD1. The CDR3 loop spans 14 amino acids. The ends lost 6 bases at V and 2 bases at J; junction bases unmatched: 6. CDR1 and CDR2 (germline): MDHEN, SYDVKM. As DNA, the CDR3 is TGTGCCAGCAGCGTCCCGGGACAGAACTATGGCTACACCTTC. Translating gives CASSVPGQNYGYTF.

Many counts were recorded for this clonotype. This chain connects TRBV28 to TRBJ2-3; D not resolved. The CDR3 sequence is 14 residues long. V shed 10 bases and J shed 0 bases, with 14 bases lying between them. From germline, CDR1 is MDHEN and CDR2 SYDVKM. The CDR3 protein is CAIRAETSTDTQYF. CDR3 nucleotides: TGTGCCATTCGGGCGGAAACTAGCACAGATACGCAGTATTTT.

Ten or more counts support this clonotype. The chain combines TRBV3-1 with TRBJ2-3, with 12 bases aligning to TRBD2. The CDR3 runs to 17 residues. The germline gives CDR1 LGHDT, CDR2 YNNKEL (reference sequence). Trimming at V came to 3 bases and at J to 4 bases, leaving 8 bases not matched to a gene. CDR3 residues: CASSQQRLAGVSDTQYF. CDR3 nucleotides: TGTGCCAGCAGCCAGCAAAGACTAGCGGGAGTCTCAGATACGCAGTATTTT.

This clonotype came up many times. The chain has TRBV5-1 and TRBJ1-1, with TRBD1 matching 7 bases. J was trimmed by 5 bases and V by 1 base; bases with no gene match: 8. The CDR3 has 15 amino acids. Germline V gene sequence: CDR1 SGHRS, CDR2 YFSETQ. DNA of the CDR3: TGCGCCAGCAGCTTGTCCCTGACAGGGAATACTGAAGCTTTCTTT. The encoded protein is CASSLSLTGNTEAFF.

This clonotype was counted only a few times. Given a far larger clone just one base away, this is likely a sequencing read error. This chain uses TRBV28 with TRBJ1-1; D is unclear. This CDR3 contains 11 residues. Trimming left V 6 bases short and J 3 bases short, with 5 bases between. Germline V lookup: CDR1 MDHEN, CDR2 SYDVKM. CDR3 residues: CASSVDTEAFF. In nucleotides, the CDR3 is TGTGCCAGCAGCGTAGACACTGAAGCTTTCTTT.

This clonotype was found a few times. The gene calls are TRBV6-1 and TRBJ2-7, with D tentatively TRBD1 (5 bases). This CDR3 has 15 amino acids. The V gene lost 6 bases and the J gene lost 6 bases, with 21 bases spanning the gap. Germline CDR1 MNHNS, CDR2 SASEGT. The CDR3: CASRIDSIIRREQYV. Written as DNA, the CDR3 is TGTGCCAGCAGAATAGACAGTATTATACGGCGCGAGCAGTACGTC.

The rearrangement uses TRBV20-1 and TRBJ2-1; either TRBD1 or TRBD2 may fit D (5 bases each). Germline V gene lookup returns CDR1 DFQATT and CDR2 SNEGSKA (reference sequence). Deletions cut 3 bases from V and 9 bases from J, with 6 bases between. CDR3 length: 10 residues. CDR3 protein: CSASGAEQFF. The CDR3 DNA follows: TGCAGTGCTAGCGGGGCTGAGCAGTTCTTC.

This clonotype was counted many times. The gene calls are TRBV2 and TRBJ1-5; 7 nucleotides align to TRBD1. Germline-derived CDR1 and CDR2 are SNHLY and FYNNEI. V shed 8 bases, J shed 4 bases, and the junction held 11 bases outside the gene matches. The CDR3 consists of 15 residues. The CDR3 loop reads CASGAGTAPNQPQHF. As DNA, the CDR3 is TGTGCCAGCGGGGCCGGGACAGCACCGAATCAGCCCCAGCATTTT.

This chain links TRBV10-3 with TRBJ1-2; 8 nucleotides align to TRBD1. Germline-derived CDR1 and CDR2 are ENHRY and SYGVKD. The CDR3 spans 16 residues. With V trimmed by 4 bases and J by 3 bases, 10 bases remained unmatched. DNA for the CDR3: TGTGCCATCAGTGCCACGGGACAGGAGACGGACTATGGCTACACCTTC. As protein: CAISATGQETDYGYTF.

The CDR3 loop is CASSPLGLAGVNEQFF. CDR3 bases: TGTGCCAGCAGTCCCCTGGGACTAGCGGGAGTAAATGAGCAGTTCTTC. The genes are TRBV27 and TRBJ2-1; TRBD2 matches at 14 bases. This CDR3 region has 16 residues. Looked up from germline, CDR1 is MNHEY and CDR2 is SMNVEV (reference sequence). V shed 5 bases, J shed 7 bases, and the junction held 7 bases outside the gene matches.

In this sample, this clonotype turned up many times. The chain employs TRBV6-1 and TRBJ1-6; a possible D gene is TRBD1 (5 bases). With 6 bases removed from V and 17 bases from J, the gap between germline ends came to 23 bases. CDR3 length: 14 residues. The V gene's germline CDR1 is MNHNS and CDR2 SASEGT. The CDR3 region is CASSLTEGLFRVHF. CDR3 nucleotide sequence: TGTGCCAGCAGCCTGACAGAGGGGCTTTTCAGGGTCCACTTT.

This clonotype turned up a few times. The chain carries TRBV18 and TRBJ2-1; 7 nucleotides agree with TRBD1. The V gene's germline CDR1 is KGHSH and CDR2 LQKENI. The CDR3 loop spans 16 amino acids. Unmatched junction bases numbered 5, after V lost 3 bases and J lost 0 bases. CDR3 amino acids: CASSPRTGDSYNEQFF. The CDR3 DNA reads TGTGCCAGCTCACCCCGAACAGGGGACTCCTACAATGAGCAGTTCTTC.

A few counts support this clonotype. This chain joins TRBV6-2 or TRBV6-3 and TRBJ1-6, with 10 positions matching TRBD1. Germline V CDR1 and CDR2: MNHEY, SVGEGT. J gave up 8 bases and V 5 bases, and 6 bases lay outside the gene matches. The CDR3 loop spans 15 amino acids. The CDR3 nucleotides read TGTGCCAGCAGTCCCCGGGGACAGGGGTATTCACCCCTCCACTTT. Amino acid sequence: CASSPRGQGYSPLHF.

The chain employs TRBV18 and TRBJ1-1; D is unclear. V was cut by 5 bases and J by 3 bases, with 22 bases left in between. The CDR3 covers 17 residues. Germline V gene lookup returns CDR1 KGHSH and CDR2 LQKENI. The CDR3 DNA sequence: TGTGCCAGCTCATCACGCCTGGTCCAGGTTGGATACACTGAAGCTTTCTTT. Encoded protein: CASSSRLVQVGYTEAFF.

This clonotype was detected only a few times. This chain connects TRBV15 to TRBJ2-1; 11 bases are shared with TRBD1. Germline CDR1 reads LNHNV; CDR2 reads YYDKDF (reference sequence). The CDR3 runs to 15 residues. Trimming took 3 bases from V and 7 from J; bases not matched to a gene: 5. The CDR3 here is CATSSGTGGVNEQFF. The CDR3 bases are TGTGCCACCAGCAGCGGGACAGGGGGAGTAAATGAGCAGTTCTTC.

This clonotype has ten or more counts. This chain joins TRBV7-2 and TRBJ2-3; D gene unclear. CDR3 size: 13 residues. Germline V gene lookup returns CDR1 SGHTA and CDR2 FQGNSA. V lost 2 bases and J lost 4, with 7 bases in between. The CDR3 DNA is TGTGCCAGCAGCTTACGTGGTCCAGATACGCAGTATTTT. Its translation is CASSLRGPDTQYF.

This clonotype was counted ten times or more. This chain connects TRBV7-2 to TRBJ1-3; D gene uncertain. Trimming took 4 bases from V and 0 from J, leaving 13 bases between them. In germline, CDR1 is SGHTA, CDR2 FQGNSA. This CDR3 is 16 amino acids long. The CDR3 reads CASSSRLPGSGNTIYF. As DNA, the CDR3 is TGTGCCAGCAGCTCCAGACTCCCAGGCTCTGGAAACACCATATATTTT.

This clonotype appeared a few times. The chain's CDR3 is CASSQRIGVGTEAFF. In nucleotides, the CDR3 is TGTGCCAGCAGCCAAAGGATTGGGGTCGGAACTGAAGCTTTCTTT. The chain carries TRBV3-1 and TRBJ1-1; D unclear. Deletions cut 2 bases from V and 5 bases from J, with 15 bases between. Germline V gene lookup returns CDR1 LGHDT and CDR2 YNNKEL (reference sequence). CDR3 length: 15 amino acids.

This clonotype was seen at least ten times. The genes are TRBV28 and TRBJ2-4; 8 positions match TRBD2. The J segment lost 0 bases and the V segment lost 1 base, leaving 5 bases of the junction unmatched. Germline V lookup: CDR1 MDHEN, CDR2 SYDVKM. This CDR3 is built from 17 residues. The CDR3 protein is CASSLLRRGEAKNIQYF. The DNA of the CDR3 is TGTGCCAGCAGTTTATTGAGGCGGGGGGAAGCCAAAAACATTCAGTACTTC.

The table lists this clonotype with many counts. The DNA for the CDR3 is TGTGCCAGCAGCTTATCAGGGACAGGGAGGGCAAATGAGCAGTTCTTC. Protein sequence: CASSLSGTGRANEQFF. The rearrangement uses TRBV7-2 and TRBJ2-1; 9 bases line up with TRBD1. The junction had 9 bases not matched to a gene; V was cut back by 2 bases and J by 7 bases. The CDR3 spans 16 residues. Germline values: CDR1 SGHTA, CDR2 FQGNSA.

In its sample, this clonotype was seen many times. The chain recombines TRBV12-3 or TRBV12-4 with TRBJ1-5, with D unresolved. V was shortened by 5 bases and J by 5 bases, with 7 bases between the two germline ends. CDR3 length: 12 amino acids. This chain's CDR3 is CASSEGDQPQHF. The CDR3 nucleotides read TGTGCCAGCAGTGAGGGCGATCAGCCCCAGCATTTT.

This clonotype was detected many times. V is TRBV6-5 and J is TRBJ2-7, with D possibly TRBD2 on 5 matching bases. This CDR3 is built from 13 residues. The germline V and J ends were trimmed by 4 bases and 7 bases, with 14 bases remaining between them. Germline loops: CDR1 MNHEY, CDR2 SVGAGI. CDR3: CASSSGNLGEQYF. The CDR3 DNA reads TGTGCCAGCAGTTCCGGGAATTTAGGAGAGCAGTACTTC.